Here is one T cell receptor beta chain with its context. Antigen: not known. Trimming left V 0 bases short and J 1 base short, with 10 bases between. Germline lookup yields CDR1 MNHEY and CDR2 SVGEGT. The CDR3 runs 16 residues. The data derive from a study of T-cell reconstitution after alpha-beta-depleted transplantation in children. Regarding the study as a whole: Reportedly, only several hundred clones from non-depleted graft cells drove alpha-beta T-cell counts at about two months.

Researchers prepared the TCRbeta library using unique molecular identifiers, the study reports. TCRdb reprocessed the PCR reads with MiXCR, giving one entry per CDR3 protein. The sample includes 240,000 or so distinct CDR3 sequences, 8.2% of them seen just once. The sequencing here drew on PBMCs, mostly from graft donor cells, taken 180 days after TCRalphabeta/CD19-depleted stem cell transplant. The receptor was derived from a male patient aged 5 to 17 who had a stem cell transplant for acute lymphoblastic leukemia, so the T cells may come from the graft donor. The chain carries TRBV6-2 or TRBV6-3 and TRBJ2-1; D unclear. CDR3 region: CASSYSGPYSYNEQFF. The CDR3 DNA sequence: TGTGCCAGCAGTTACTCAGGACCCTATTCCTACAATGAGCAGTTCTTC.